The 30 T cell receptor beta chains below all came from one sample that was sequenced in a study of CD4 T cells in relation to SARS-CoV-2 and coronaviruses. These receptors' targets are unknown. Assay used: immunoSEQ multiplex PCR; TCRdb lists only in-frame clones, some missing. The sample consists of 15,000 to 20,000 clones, 65% to 75% of them appearing once. The unexposed donors gave CD4+ T cells in about 2011-2019, prior to COVID-19. After ten to eleven days of culture, CD4+ T cells were isolated. The sample consisted of CD4+ T cells from PBMCs, cultured in vitro. The source of these receptors is a human donor in good health.

CDR3 sequence: CASSVNRDSSYEQYF. Here the CDR3 DNA reads TGTGCCAGCAGCGTAAATAGGGACAGCTCCTACGAGCAGTACTTC. The chain employs TRBV11-1 and TRBJ2-7, with 7 nucleotides matching TRBD1. This CDR3 comprises 15 residues. J was trimmed by 0 bases and V by 5 bases; bases with no gene match: 7. Germline CDR1 is SGHAT and CDR2 is FQDESV (reference sequence).

This rearrangement joins TRBV3-1 (or the pseudogene TRBV3-2) to TRBJ2-5; possibly TRBD1 for D (6 bases). The CDR3 is 15 amino acids. Germline V lookup: CDR1 LGHDT, CDR2 YNNKEL (reference sequence). Deletions cut 1 base from V and 2 bases from J, with 11 bases between. This CDR3 reads CASSQVPTGQETQYF. CDR3 nucleotides: TGTGCCAGCAGCCAAGTCCCCACAGGGCAAGAGACCCAGTACTTC.

The chain recombines TRBV5-6 with TRBJ2-6; D gene ambiguous. Germline-derived CDR1 and CDR2 are SGHDT and YYEEEE. The V end lost 0 bases, the J end lost 0 bases, and 7 bases lay between the germline ends. CDR3 length equals 16 residues. The CDR3: CASSLEGTSGANVLTF. CDR3 coding DNA: TGTGCCAGCAGCTTGGAGGGCACCTCTGGGGCCAACGTCCTGACTTTC.

This clone showed up just a few times. The V call is TRBV2, the J call TRBJ1-1; perhaps TRBD1 as D (6 bases). This CDR3 region has 15 residues. The V gene's germline CDR1 is SNHLY and CDR2 FYNNEI. V was clipped by 5 bases and J by 8 bases, with 21 bases between them. CDR3 sequence reads: CASSPMGRGMEEAFF. Written as DNA, the CDR3 is TGTGCCAGCAGTCCCATGGGTAGGGGGATGGAGGAAGCTTTCTTT. The full variable domain, completed using reference TRBV2 and TRBJ1-1, is EPEVTQTPSHQVTQMGQEVILRCVPISNHLYFYWYRQILGQKVEFLVSFYNNEISEKSEIFDDQFSVERPDGSNFTLKIRSTKLEDSAMYFCASSPMGRGMEEAFFGQGTRLTVV.

The chain uses TRBV27 and TRBJ2-2; 12 bases align to TRBD2. CDR1 is MNHEY and CDR2 is SMNVEV in the germline V gene (reference sequence). This CDR3 spans 17 amino acids. Germline trimming cut 2 bases from V and 6 bases from J; bases unmatched to any gene: 7. Written as DNA, the CDR3 is TGTGCCAGCAGTTTAGCCCGACTAGCGGGAGCATCCGGGGAGCTGTTTTTT. Encoded protein: CASSLARLAGASGELFF.

The V call is TRBV5-1, the J call TRBJ1-1; the D gene is possibly TRBD1 (5 bases). This CDR3 has 16 amino acids. CDR1 is SGHRS, CDR2 YFSETQ, per germline. Between the trimmed V and J ends, which lost 0 bases and 4 bases, there was a span of 16 bases. The chain's CDR3 is CASSLGHTGVVTEAFF. For the CDR3, the DNA is TGCGCCAGCAGCTTGGGACACACGGGGGTTGTCACTGAAGCTTTCTTT.

V is TRBV10-3 and J is TRBJ2-5; possibly TRBD2 for D (7 bases). The CDR3 sequence is 15 residues long. Trimming removed 2 bases from V and 5 bases from J, with 15 bases in between. The germline V gene encodes CDR1 ENHRY and CDR2 SYGVKD. CDR3 amino acids: CAISETPGGGETQYF. CDR3 sequence (DNA): TGTGCCATCAGTGAGACCCCGGGGGGCGGGGAGACCCAGTACTTC.

J is TRBJ2-7 and V is TRBV3-1 (or the pseudogene TRBV3-2); 10 bases match TRBD2. This CDR3 is 13 amino acids long. Germline V gene lookup returns CDR1 LGHDT and CDR2 YNNKEL (reference sequence). The V and J ends lost 6 bases and 7 bases, in that order; junction bases with no gene match: 6. The CDR3 DNA follows: TGTGCCAGCAGTCCGGGACTAGCGCGGGAGCAGTACTTC. Residues: CASSPGLAREQYF.

This clone was seen a few times. The V gene is TRBV4-1, the J gene TRBJ2-6; the match to TRBD1 covers 10 bases. Germline-derived CDR1 and CDR2 are MGHRA and YSYEKL. V lost 2 bases, J lost 4 bases, and 8 bases stayed unmatched. CDR3 length: 18 residues. CDR3 loop: CASSQSTGGAGGANVLTF. Here the CDR3 DNA reads TGCGCCAGCAGCCAATCGACAGGGGGCGCGGGAGGGGCCAACGTCCTGACTTTC.

This clone came up once. V and J are TRBV11-3 and TRBJ1-2; 10 bases are shared with TRBD1. After removal of 5 bases from V and 4 bases from J, the junction contained 10 bases not matched to a gene. CDR3 length: 16 amino acids. CDR1 SGHNT and CDR2 YENEEA come from the germline V gene. The CDR3 DNA follows: TGTGCCAGCAGCACCAGGACAGGGGGGTCCTCCTATGGCTACACCTTC. This sequence encodes CASSTRTGGSSYGYTF.

The V gene is TRBV18, the J gene TRBJ1-6, with 7 positions matching TRBD1. J lost 7 bases, V lost 2 bases, and 8 bases had no gene match. CDR3 length: 16 amino acids. Germline CDR1 reads KGHSH; CDR2 reads LQKENI. In DNA form, the CDR3 reads TGTGCCAGCTCACCAGAGGGGGCGCAGAGGAATTCACCCCTCCACTTT. Translated, it gives CASSPEGAQRNSPLHF.

This clone was seen a few times. The chain employs TRBV7-7 and TRBJ2-7; TRBD2 matches 7 bases. V gave up 0 bases and J gave up 0 bases; unmatched junction bases: 8. The CDR3 contains 17 residues. Germline loops: CDR1 SSHAT, CDR2 FNYEAQ (reference sequence). CDR3 sequence: CASSLARREIRSYEQYF. As DNA, the CDR3 is TGTGCCAGCAGCTTAGCGCGGCGGGAGATACGCTCCTACGAGCAGTACTTC. The complete variable domain, with remaining parts taken from reference TRBV7-7 and TRBJ2-7, reads GAGVSQSPRYKVTKRGQDVTLRCDPISSHATLYWYQQALGQGPEFLTYFNYEAQPDKSGLPSDRFSAERPEGSISTLTIQRTEQRDSAMYRCASSLARREIRSYEQYFGPGTRLTVT.

The table lists this clone with a count of one. V is TRBV7-8 and J is TRBJ2-7; D is perhaps TRBD1 (5 bases). Trimming removed 5 bases at V and 5 bases at J, with 22 bases between. CDR3 length: 16 amino acids. Germline loops: CDR1 SGHVS, CDR2 FQNEAQ. This chain's CDR3 is CASSLTPQSGYDEQYF. The CDR3 coding sequence is TGTGCCAGCAGCCTCACCCCACAATCAGGGTACGACGAGCAGTACTTC.

The chain carries TRBV11-3 and TRBJ2-2; D perhaps matches TRBD1 (5 bases). The V gene lost 5 bases and the J gene lost 1 base, with 11 bases spanning the gap. CDR1 is SGHNT and CDR2 is YENEEA in the germline V gene. This CDR3 contains 15 residues. The CDR3 spells CASSPSTENTGELFF. The CDR3 DNA reads as TGTGCCAGCAGCCCTTCGACAGAGAACACCGGGGAGCTGTTTTTT.

This chain links TRBV10-3 with TRBJ1-5; no clear D gene. Trimming pared 2 bases from V and 5 bases from J, leaving 4 bases between. Per germline, CDR1 ENHRY and CDR2 SYGVKD. This CDR3 has 12 residues. The CDR3 DNA sequence: TGTGCCATCAGTGAGGTAGATCAGCCCCAGCATTTT. Encoded protein: CAISEVDQPQHF.

The V and J genes are TRBV24-1 and TRBJ1-2; D unclear. Germline lookup yields CDR1 KGHDR and CDR2 SFDVKD. There are 11 residues in the CDR3. V lost 5 bases, J lost 5 bases, and 5 bases lay in between. CDR3 sequence (DNA): TGTGCCACCAGTGGGACTTATGGCTACACCTTC. Its protein product is CATSGTYGYTF.

J is TRBJ1-3 and V is TRBV3-1 (or the pseudogene TRBV3-2); TRBD1 is a possible D gene (5 bases). The CDR3 length is 15 residues. V was pared by 4 bases and J by 2 bases, with 12 bases between. Germline V gene data show CDR1 as LGHDT and CDR2 as YNNKEL (reference sequence). In nucleotides, the CDR3 is TGTGCCAGCAGCCCCTTAGGGACGGCTGGAAACACCATATATTTT. Translation gives CASSPLGTAGNTIYF.

This clone was observed a handful of times. The chain is built from TRBV30 and TRBJ2-7; possibly TRBD2 for D (6 bases). The germline gives CDR1 GTSNPN, CDR2 SVGIG (reference sequence). The CDR3 length is 12 residues. The germline V and J ends were trimmed by 5 bases and 3 bases, with 11 bases remaining between them. CDR3 amino acids: CAWGEDFYEQYF. The CDR3 DNA sequence: TGTGCCTGGGGGGAGGACTTCTACGAGCAGTACTTC.

This chain joins TRBV6-5 and TRBJ1-2; maybe TRBD1 (6 bases). This CDR3 spans 14 amino acids. From germline, CDR1 is MNHEY and CDR2 SVGAGI. Trimming shortened V by 5 bases and J by 7 bases, and 17 bases separated the two germline ends. CDR3 loop: CASSLRSGGSGYTF. The DNA for the CDR3 is TGTGCCAGCAGTCTCCGTAGTGGGGGCTCTGGCTACACCTTC.

This clone has a handful of counts. V gene TRBV10-3 combines with J gene TRBJ1-5; TRBD1 aligns across 8 bases. This CDR3 spans 14 amino acids. V was pared by 3 bases and J by 5 bases, with 3 bases of the junction left unmatched. Germline assignment: CDR1 ENHRY and CDR2 SYGVKD. The CDR3 coding sequence is TGTGCCATCAGTGACGGACAGGGAGATCAGCCCCAGCATTTT. It codes for CAISDGQGDQPQHF.

In its sample, this clone ranks as medium-sized. The chain couples TRBV7-3 to TRBJ2-2; 13 bases map to TRBD2. CDR1 SGHTA and CDR2 FQGTGA come from the germline V gene. V lost 5 bases and J lost 2; bases outside the gene matches: 5. This CDR3 spans 17 amino acids. The CDR3 DNA follows: TGTGCCAGCAGCCCCGGACTAGCGGGAGTCAACACCGGGGAGCTGTTTTTT. It codes for CASSPGLAGVNTGELFF.

CDR3: CASSLGVGQGQETQYF. CDR3 nucleotide sequence: TGCGCCAGCAGCTTGGGTGTCGGACAGGGGCAAGAGACCCAGTACTTC. The chain couples TRBV5-1 to TRBJ2-5, with 9 bases matching TRBD1. Per the germline V gene, CDR1 is SGHRS and CDR2 is YFSETQ. V trimming: 0 bases; J trimming: 2 bases; junction bases outside the gene matches: 5. The CDR3 spans 16 residues.

The rearrangement uses TRBV10-3 and TRBJ1-4; 9 bases are shared with TRBD1. The trim removed 6 bases at V and 4 bases at J, leaving 6 bases unmatched. This CDR3 has 15 amino acids. CDR1 ENHRY and CDR2 SYGVKD come from the germline V gene. CDR3 in amino acids: CAISPGQGNNEKLFF. CDR3 DNA sequence: TGTGCCATCAGCCCGGGACAGGGAAATAATGAAAAACTGTTTTTT.

The chain uses TRBV5-1 and TRBJ1-3, with D perhaps matching TRBD1 (5 bases). Germline loops: CDR1 SGHRS, CDR2 YFSETQ. Trimming took off 4 bases at V and 0 bases at J, with 11 bases between the two ends. CDR3 size: 15 residues. This CDR3 reads CASSRDWNSGNTIYF. Written as DNA, the CDR3 is TGCGCCAGCAGCCGGGACTGGAACTCTGGAAACACCATATATTTT.

V is TRBV5-6 and J is TRBJ2-3; 11 bases are a match to TRBD2. V lost 1 base and J lost 5; bases outside the gene matches: 6. CDR1 SGHDT and CDR2 YYEEEE come from the germline V gene. The CDR3 sequence is 16 residues long. The CDR3 DNA reads TGTGCCAGCAGCTTGCCTCCCGGACTAGCGGGAGATACGCAGTATTTT. Translation gives CASSLPPGLAGDTQYF. The full variable domain, in which reference TRBV5-6 and TRBJ2-3 provide the parts outside the CDR3, is DAGVTQSPTHLIKTRGQQVTLRCSPKSGHDTVSWYQQALGQGPQFIFQYYEEEERQRGNFPDRFSGHQFPNYSSELNVNALLLGDSALYLCASSLPPGLAGDTQYFGPGTRLTVL.

This clone was recorded a few times. CDR3 residues: CASNAGFLVGELFF. In nucleotides, the CDR3 is TGTGCCAGCAACGCAGGGTTTCTGGTCGGGGAGCTGTTTTTT. The rearrangement links TRBV2 to TRBJ2-2, with D tentatively TRBD1 (5 bases). This CDR3 comprises 14 residues. The germline V gene encodes CDR1 SNHLY and CDR2 FYNNEI. V was shortened by 7 bases and J by 7 bases, with 16 bases between the two germline ends.

The J gene is TRBJ1-5, the V gene TRBV6-5; D possibly corresponds to TRBD1 (5 bases). Germline V CDR1 and CDR2: MNHEY, SVGAGI. The CDR3 totals 11 residues. V was cut by 8 bases and J by 7 bases, with 9 bases left in between. The CDR3: CASGRDQPQHF. The CDR3 coding sequence is TGTGCCAGCGGCAGGGACCAGCCCCAGCATTTT.

V and J are TRBV19 and TRBJ1-5; 7 bases are shared with TRBD1. The junction had 12 bases not matched to a gene; V was cut back by 7 bases and J by 6 bases. The CDR3 has 15 residues. Germline assignment: CDR1 LNHDA and CDR2 SQIVND (reference sequence). CDR3 region: CASTSPTGKGQPQHF. CDR3 coding DNA: TGTGCCAGTACCTCCCCGACAGGGAAAGGTCAGCCCCAGCATTTT.

This clone was counted only a few times. The chain uses TRBV2 and TRBJ1-3; D perhaps matches TRBD1 (6 bases). This CDR3 has 15 amino acids. V lost 4 bases, J lost 0 bases, and 10 bases lay in between. Germline CDR1 SNHLY, CDR2 FYNNEI. CDR3 DNA: TGTGCCAGCAGTGCAGGGGCGAACTCTGGAAACACCATATATTTT. It translates to CASSAGANSGNTIYF.

The chain has TRBV28 and TRBJ1-5; D gene uncertain. Looked up from germline, CDR1 is MDHEN and CDR2 is SYDVKM. CDR3 length: 16 residues. With 2 bases removed from V and 4 bases from J, the gap between germline ends came to 15 bases. Here the CDR3 reads CASSLTLIKGNQPQHF. Here the CDR3 DNA reads TGTGCCAGCAGTTTAACCCTGATTAAAGGGAATCAGCCCCAGCATTTT. Full variable domain (rest looked up from reference TRBV28 and TRBJ1-5): DVKVTQSSRYLVKRTGEKVFLECVQDMDHENMFWYRQDPGLGLRLIYFSYDVKMKEKGDIPEGYSVSREKKERFSLILESASTNQTSMYLCASSLTLIKGNQPQHFGDGTRLSIL.